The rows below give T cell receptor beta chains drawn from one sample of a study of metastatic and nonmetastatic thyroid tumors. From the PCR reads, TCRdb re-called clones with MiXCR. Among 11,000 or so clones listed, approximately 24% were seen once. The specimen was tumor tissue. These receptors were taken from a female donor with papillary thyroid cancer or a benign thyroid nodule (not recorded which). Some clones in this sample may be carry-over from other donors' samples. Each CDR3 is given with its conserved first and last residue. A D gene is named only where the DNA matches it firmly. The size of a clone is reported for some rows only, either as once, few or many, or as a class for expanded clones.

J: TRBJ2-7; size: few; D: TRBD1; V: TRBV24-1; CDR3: CATSAAQGDAYEQYF; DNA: TGTGCCACCAGTGCCGCTCAGGGGGACGCCTACGAGCAGTACTTC
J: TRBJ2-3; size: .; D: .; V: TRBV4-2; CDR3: CASSQDPEGTDTQYF; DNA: TGTGCCAGCAGCCAAGACCCCGAGGGTACGGATACGCAGTATTTT
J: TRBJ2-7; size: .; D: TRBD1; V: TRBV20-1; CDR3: CSADREFGSYEQYF; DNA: TGCAGTGCTGACAGGGAGTTCGGGTCCTACGAGCAGTACTTC
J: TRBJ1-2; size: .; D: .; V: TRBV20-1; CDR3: CSAEEEGYTF; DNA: TGCAGTGCCGAAGAAGAGGGCTACACCTTC
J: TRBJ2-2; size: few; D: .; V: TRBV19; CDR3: CASSFGGSLAGELFF; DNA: TGTGCCAGTAGTTTTGGTGGGAGTCTTGCCGGGGAGCTGTTTTTT
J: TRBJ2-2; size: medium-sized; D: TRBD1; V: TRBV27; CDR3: CASSLSRGTGELFF; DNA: TGTGCCAGCAGTTTGTCCAGGGGGACCGGGGAGCTGTTTTTT
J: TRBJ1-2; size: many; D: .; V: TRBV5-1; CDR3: CASSLDRENYGYTF; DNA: TGCGCCAGCAGCTTGGACAGGGAAAACTATGGCTACACCTTC
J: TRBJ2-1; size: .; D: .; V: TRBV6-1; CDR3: CASSPTYNEQFF; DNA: TGTGCCAGCAGTCCTACCTACAATGAGCAGTTCTTC
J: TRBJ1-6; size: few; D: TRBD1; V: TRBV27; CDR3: CASSLGTGNSPLHF; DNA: TGTGCCAGCAGTTTAGGGACAGGGAATTCACCCCTCCACTTT
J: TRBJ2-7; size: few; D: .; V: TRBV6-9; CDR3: CASIFPERPF; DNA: TGTGCCAGCATTTTCCCGGAGCGCCCATTC
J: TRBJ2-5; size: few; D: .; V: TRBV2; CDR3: CASSGRRQETQYF; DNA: TGTGCCAGCAGTGGGAGACGTCAAGAGACCCAGTACTTC
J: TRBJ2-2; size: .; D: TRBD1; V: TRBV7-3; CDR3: CASSPGQGYAGELFF; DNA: TGTGCCAGCAGCCCCGGACAGGGGTACGCCGGGGAGCTGTTTTTT
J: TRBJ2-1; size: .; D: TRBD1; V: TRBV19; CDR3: CASSRGGPVSYNEQFF; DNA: TGTGCCAGTAGCCGAGGGGGCCCAGTCTCCTACAATGAGCAGTTCTTC
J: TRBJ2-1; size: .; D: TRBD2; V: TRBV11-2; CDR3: CASSEISGRAYNEQFF; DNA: TGTGCCAGCAGCGAAATCAGCGGGAGGGCTTACAATGAGCAGTTCTTC
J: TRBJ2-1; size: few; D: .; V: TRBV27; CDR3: CASSPLDSYNEQFF; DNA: TGTGCCAGCAGTCCTCTCGACTCCTACAATGAGCAGTTCTTC
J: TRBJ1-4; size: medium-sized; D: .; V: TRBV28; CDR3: CASSPERRATNEKLFF; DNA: TGTGCCAGCAGCCCCGAGAGACGTGCAACTAATGAAAAACTGTTTTTT
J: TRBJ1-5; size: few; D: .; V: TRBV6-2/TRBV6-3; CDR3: CASSYSRSRDQPQHF; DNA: TGTGCCAGCAGTTACTCCCGCAGCCGGGATCAGCCCCAGCATTTT
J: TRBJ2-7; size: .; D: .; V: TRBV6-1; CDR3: CASSATGYEQYF; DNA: TGTGCCAGCAGTGCGACAGGTTACGAGCAGTACTTC
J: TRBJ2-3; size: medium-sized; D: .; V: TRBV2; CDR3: CASMGTSTDTQYF; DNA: TGTGCCAGCATGGGGACTAGCACAGATACGCAGTATTTT
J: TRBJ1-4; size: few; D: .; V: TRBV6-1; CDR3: CASSDRENEKLFF; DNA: TGTGCCAGCAGTGACAGGGAGAATGAAAAACTGTTTTTT
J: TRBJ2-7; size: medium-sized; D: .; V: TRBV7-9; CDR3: CASSPSRGGDVYEQYF; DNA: TGTGCCAGCAGCCCATCACGCGGGGGCGACGTCTACGAGCAGTACTTC
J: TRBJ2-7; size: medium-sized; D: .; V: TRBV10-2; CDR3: CATSVDAAGSWEQYF; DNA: TGCGCCACCTCCGTAGACGCGGCGGGGTCCTGGGAGCAGTACTTC
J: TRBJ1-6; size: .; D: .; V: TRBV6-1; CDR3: CASSVETGLDSPLHF; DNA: TGTGCCAGCAGCGTCGAGACGGGGTTGGATTCACCCCTCCACTTT
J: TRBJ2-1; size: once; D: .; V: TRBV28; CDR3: CASSADPRGGVSNEQFF; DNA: TGTGCCAGCAGTGCAGACCCCAGGGGAGGGGTGAGCAATGAGCAGTTCTTC
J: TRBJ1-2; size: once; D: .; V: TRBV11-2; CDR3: CASSPQGGGYGYTF; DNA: TGTGCCAGCAGCCCACAGGGTGGAGGCTATGGCTACACCTTC
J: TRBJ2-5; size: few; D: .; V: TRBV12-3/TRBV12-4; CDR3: CASTRLVQETQYF; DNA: TGTGCCAGCACCCGACTAGTCCAAGAGACCCAGTACTTC
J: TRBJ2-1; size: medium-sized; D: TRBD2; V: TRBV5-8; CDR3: CASSFEASGSSYNEQFF; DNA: TGTGCCAGCAGCTTTGAGGCTAGCGGTAGCTCCTACAATGAGCAGTTCTTC
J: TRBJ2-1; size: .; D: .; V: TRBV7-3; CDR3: CASSFSVYNEQFF; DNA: TGTGCCAGCAGCTTCTCGGTTTACAATGAGCAGTTCTTC
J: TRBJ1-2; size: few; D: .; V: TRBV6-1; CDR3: CASSRTENYGYTF; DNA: TGTGCCAGCAGTCGGACAGAGAACTATGGCTACACCTTC
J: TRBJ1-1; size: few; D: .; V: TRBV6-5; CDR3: CASSYGVVGTEAFF; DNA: TGTGCCAGCAGTTACGGGGTGGTGGGCACTGAAGCTTTCTTT
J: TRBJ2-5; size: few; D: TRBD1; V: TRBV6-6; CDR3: CASSYLGTGLETQYF; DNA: TGTGCCAGCAGTTACCTAGGGACAGGGCTGGAGACCCAGTACTTC
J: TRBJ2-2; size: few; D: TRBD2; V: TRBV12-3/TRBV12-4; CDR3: CASSRSPGGITGELFF; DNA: TGTGCCAGCAGCCGCTCTCCGGGGGGTATTACCGGGGAGCTGTTTTTT
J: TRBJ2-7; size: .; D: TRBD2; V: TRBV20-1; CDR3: CSVNPSGRAFYEQYF; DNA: TGCAGTGTTAATCCTAGCGGGAGGGCCTTTTACGAGCAGTACTTC
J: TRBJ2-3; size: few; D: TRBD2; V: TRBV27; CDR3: CASSSRLAGGTDTQYF; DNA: TGTGCCAGCAGCTCCCGACTAGCGGGAGGGACGGATACGCAATATTTT
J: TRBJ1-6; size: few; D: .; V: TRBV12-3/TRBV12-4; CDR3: CASSLLAGGSMALHF; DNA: TGTGCCAGCAGTTTATTGGCGGGGGGTTCTATGGCCCTCCACTTT
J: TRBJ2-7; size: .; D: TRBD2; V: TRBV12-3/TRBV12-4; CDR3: CASSFGYGGYEQYF; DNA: TGTGCCAGCAGTTTTGGCTACGGGGGGTACGAGCAGTACTTC
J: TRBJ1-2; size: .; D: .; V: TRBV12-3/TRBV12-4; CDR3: CASSKGTGYTF; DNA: TGTGCCAGCAGCAAGGGGACTGGCTACACCTTC
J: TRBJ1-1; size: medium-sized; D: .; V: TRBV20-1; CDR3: CSARPDSEAFF; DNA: TGCAGTGCTAGACCGGACAGTGAAGCTTTCTTT
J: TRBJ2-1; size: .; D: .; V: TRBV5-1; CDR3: CASSGMLAVEQFF; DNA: TGCGCCAGCAGCGGAATGCTAGCCGTTGAGCAGTTCTTC
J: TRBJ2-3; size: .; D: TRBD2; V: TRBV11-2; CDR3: CASSAAGTSGLSTDTQYF; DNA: TGTGCCAGCAGCGCTGCCGGGACTAGCGGTCTTAGCACAGATACGCAGTATTTT
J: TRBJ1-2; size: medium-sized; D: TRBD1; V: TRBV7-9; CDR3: CASSQTGANNYGYTF; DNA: TGTGCCAGCAGCCAGACAGGGGCGAATAACTATGGCTACACCTTC
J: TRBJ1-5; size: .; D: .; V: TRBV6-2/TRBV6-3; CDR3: CASSYGDSNQPQHF; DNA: TGTGCCAGCAGTTACGGGGACAGCAATCAGCCCCAGCATTTT
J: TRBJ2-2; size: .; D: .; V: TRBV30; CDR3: CAWSVYVPGRTGELFF; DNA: TGTGCCTGGAGTGTGTACGTTCCTGGACGCACCGGGGAGCTGTTCTTC
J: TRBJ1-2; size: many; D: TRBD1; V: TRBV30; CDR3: CASSGTGALRDGYTF; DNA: TGTGCCTCGTCCGGGACAGGGGCCTTAAGGGATGGCTACACCTTC
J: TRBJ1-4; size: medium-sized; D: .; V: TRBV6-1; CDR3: CATARFWGSAEGEKLFF; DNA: TGTGCCACCGCCCGGTTTTGGGGCTCAGCGGAGGGTGAAAAACTGTTTTTT
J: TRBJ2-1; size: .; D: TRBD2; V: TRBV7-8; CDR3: CASTLGTSGINEQFF; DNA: TGTGCCAGCACCTTGGGGACTAGCGGGATCAATGAGCAGTTCTTC
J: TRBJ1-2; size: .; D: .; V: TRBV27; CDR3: CASARTDPKRGYTF; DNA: TGTGCCAGCGCCCGGACGGATCCCAAGAGGGGCTACACCTTC
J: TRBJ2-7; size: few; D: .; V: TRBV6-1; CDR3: CASTNAYQGSEQYF; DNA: TGTGCCAGCACCAACGCCTACCAGGGAAGTGAGCAGTACTTC
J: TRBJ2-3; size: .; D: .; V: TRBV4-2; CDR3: CASSQDRRMTDTQYF; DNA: TGTGCCAGCAGCCAAGATAGGAGAATGACAGATACGCAGTATTTT
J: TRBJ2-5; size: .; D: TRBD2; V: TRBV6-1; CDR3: CASSPSGRASQYF; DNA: TGTGCCAGCAGTCCTAGCGGGAGGGCGTCCCAGTACTTC
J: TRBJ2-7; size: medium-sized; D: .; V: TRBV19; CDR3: CASTPKAVPYEQYF; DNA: TGTGCCAGTACCCCCAAGGCAGTTCCCTACGAGCAGTACTTC
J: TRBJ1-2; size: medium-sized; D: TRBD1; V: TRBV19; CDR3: CASSIHQGTGNYGYTF; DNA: TGTGCCAGTAGTATCCATCAGGGGACAGGGAACTATGGCTACACCTTC
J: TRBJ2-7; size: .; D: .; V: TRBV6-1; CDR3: CASSENTSYEQYF; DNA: TGTGCCAGCAGTGAAAACACCTCCTACGAGCAGTACTTC
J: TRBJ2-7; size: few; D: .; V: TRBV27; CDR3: CASSLTRGSYEQYF; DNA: TGTGCCAGCAGTTTAACCCGGGGCTCCTACGAGCAGTACTTC
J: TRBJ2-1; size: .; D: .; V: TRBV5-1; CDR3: CASSQQGNEQFF; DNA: TGCGCCAGCAGCCAACAGGGCAATGAGCAGTTCTTC
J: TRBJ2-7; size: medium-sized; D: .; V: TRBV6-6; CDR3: CASSYSILGEQYF; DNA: TGTGCCAGCAGTTACTCGATTCTGGGCGAGCAGTACTTC
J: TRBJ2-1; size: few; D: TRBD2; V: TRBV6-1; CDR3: CATGSDGGRIYNEQFF; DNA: TGTGCCACCGGATCCGATGGCGGGAGGATATACAATGAGCAGTTCTTC
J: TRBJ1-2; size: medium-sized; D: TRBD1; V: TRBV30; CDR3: CACDRAPGYTF; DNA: TGTGCCTGTGACAGGGCGCCCGGCTACACCTTC
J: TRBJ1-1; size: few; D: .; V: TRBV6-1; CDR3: CASSPDGMNTEAFF; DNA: TGTGCCAGCAGTCCGGACGGAATGAACACTGAAGCTTTCTTT
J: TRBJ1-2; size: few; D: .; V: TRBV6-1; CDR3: CASSEGAGVNYGYTF; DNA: TGTGCCAGCAGTGAAGGTGCAGGGGTTAACTATGGCTACACCTTC